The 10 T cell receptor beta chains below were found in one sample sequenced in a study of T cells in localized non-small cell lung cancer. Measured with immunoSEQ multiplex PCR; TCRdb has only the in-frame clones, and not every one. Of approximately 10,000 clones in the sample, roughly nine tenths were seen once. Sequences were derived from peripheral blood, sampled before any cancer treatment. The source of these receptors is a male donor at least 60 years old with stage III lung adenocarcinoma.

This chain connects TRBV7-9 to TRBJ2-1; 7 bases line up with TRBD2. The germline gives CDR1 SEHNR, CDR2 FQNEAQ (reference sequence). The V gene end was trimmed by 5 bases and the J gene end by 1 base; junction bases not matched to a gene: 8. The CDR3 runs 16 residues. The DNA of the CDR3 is TGTGCCAGCAGCCACACGACTAGCCCTTCCTACAATGAGCAGTTCTTC. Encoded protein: CASSHTTSPSYNEQFF.

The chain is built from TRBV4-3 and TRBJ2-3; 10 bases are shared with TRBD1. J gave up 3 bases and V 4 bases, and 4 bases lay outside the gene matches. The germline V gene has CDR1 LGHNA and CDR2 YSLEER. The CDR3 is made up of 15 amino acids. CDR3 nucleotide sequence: TGCGCCAGCAGCCTGAGACAGGGGGCAACAGATACGCAGTATTTT. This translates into CASSLRQGATDTQYF.

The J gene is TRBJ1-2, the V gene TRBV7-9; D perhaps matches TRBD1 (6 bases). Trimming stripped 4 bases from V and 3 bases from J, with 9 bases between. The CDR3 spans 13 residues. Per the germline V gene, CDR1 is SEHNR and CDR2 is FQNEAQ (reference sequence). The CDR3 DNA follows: TGTGCCAGCAGCTACACAGGGTACTATGGCTACACCTTC. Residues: CASSYTGYYGYTF.

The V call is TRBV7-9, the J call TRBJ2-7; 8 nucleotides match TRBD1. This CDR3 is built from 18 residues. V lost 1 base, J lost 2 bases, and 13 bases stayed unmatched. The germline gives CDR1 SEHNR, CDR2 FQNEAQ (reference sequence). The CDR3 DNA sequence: TGTGCCAGCAGCTTAGGAGCTTCGGGCAGGGGGCCTCCCTACGAGCAGTACTTC. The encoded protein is CASSLGASGRGPPYEQYF. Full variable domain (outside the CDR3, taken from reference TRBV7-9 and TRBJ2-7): DTGVSQNPRHKITKRGQNVTFRCDPISEHNRLYWYRQTLGQGPEFLTYFQNEAQLEKSRLLSDRFSAERPKGSFSTLEIQRTEQGDSAMYLCASSLGASGRGPPYEQYFGPGTRLTVT.

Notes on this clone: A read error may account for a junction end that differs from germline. The CDR3 spells CASSYLTGRGEPQHF. The CDR3 nucleotides read TGTGCCAGCAGCTACTTAACAGGGCGCGGTGAGCCCCAGCATTTT. J is TRBJ1-5 and V is TRBV6-6, with a weak D call TRBD1 (6 bases). Germline values: CDR1 MNHNY, CDR2 SVGAGI (reference sequence). This CDR3 has 15 residues.

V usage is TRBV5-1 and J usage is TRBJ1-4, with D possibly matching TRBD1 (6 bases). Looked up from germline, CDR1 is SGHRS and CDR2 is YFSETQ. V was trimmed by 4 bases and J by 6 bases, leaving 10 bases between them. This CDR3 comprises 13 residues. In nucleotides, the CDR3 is TGCGCCAGCAGCAAAGGGGGGGATGAAAAACTGTTTTTT. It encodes CASSKGGDEKLFF.

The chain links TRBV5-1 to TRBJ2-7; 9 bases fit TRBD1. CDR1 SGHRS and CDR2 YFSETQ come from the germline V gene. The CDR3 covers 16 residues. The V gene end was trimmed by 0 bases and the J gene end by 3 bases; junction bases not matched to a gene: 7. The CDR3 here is CASSLASGTGNYEQYF. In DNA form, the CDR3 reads TGCGCCAGCAGCTTGGCCTCTGGGACAGGGAACTACGAGCAGTACTTC.

CDR3 DNA: TGTGCCAGCAGTCCCCGTGGTACTAGCTCCTACAATGAGCAGTTCTTC. This gives the protein CASSPRGTSSYNEQFF. The rearrangement links TRBV27 to TRBJ2-1; maybe TRBD2 (5 bases). V was trimmed by 5 bases and J by 0 bases, leaving 14 bases between them. The CDR3 sequence is 16 residues long. The germline gives CDR1 MNHEY, CDR2 SMNVEV (reference sequence).

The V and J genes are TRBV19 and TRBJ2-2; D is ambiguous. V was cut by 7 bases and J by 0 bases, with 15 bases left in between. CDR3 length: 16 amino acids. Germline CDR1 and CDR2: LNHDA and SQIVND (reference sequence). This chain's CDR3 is CASKVKGTTNTGELFF. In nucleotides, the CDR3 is TGTGCCAGTAAGGTTAAAGGAACAACGAACACCGGGGAGCTGTTTTTT.

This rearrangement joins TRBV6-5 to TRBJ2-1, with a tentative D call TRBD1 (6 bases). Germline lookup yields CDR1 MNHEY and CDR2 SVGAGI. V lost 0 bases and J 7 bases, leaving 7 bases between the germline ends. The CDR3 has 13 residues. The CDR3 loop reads CASSYSQGNEQFF. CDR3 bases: TGTGCCAGCAGTTACTCGCAGGGGAATGAGCAGTTCTTC.